The subject of this entry is one T cell receptor (beta chain). This entry is derived from a study of blood T cell repertoires in COVID-19. About the study: Sites in the United States, Italy and Spain provided acute and convalescent COVID-19 samples. PBMCs, B-cell-depleted T cells, or T cells were the source of the cDNA or gDNA that made up the material.

Authors' methods: By means of reference gene primer amplification, nucleated cell counts were estimated. Produced via immunoSEQ multiplex PCR; TCRdb's table is partial and in-frame only. The V and J calls and clone size are taken from that table; D and trimming were inferred from the DNA. The repertoire holds around 140,000 clones, with roughly 80% as singletons. Germline trimming cut 10 bases from V and 3 bases from J; bases unmatched to any gene: 15. The CDR3 spans 16 residues. The germline V gene encodes CDR1 SNHLY and CDR2 FYNNEI. The receptor comes from a human donor in a cohort sampled during active COVID-19. Sequencing was carried out using peripheral blood. The chain couples TRBV2 to TRBJ1-2, with TRBD1 matching over 9 bases. Here the CDR3 reads CANHRGRQGGDYGYTF. In DNA, the CDR3 is TGTGCCAACCACCGAGGGCGACAGGGGGGAGACTATGGCTACACCTTC.